These 2 T cell receptor beta chains came from one sample sequenced in a study of identical twins. TCRdb independently ran MiXCR on the 5' RACE reads; one entry per CDR3 protein. Found here are around 240,000 distinct CDR3 sequences, roughly 10% of them singletons; the top ten hold 10%. Sequences were obtained from memory T cells sorted from blood. The receptors stem from a man aged 45-65 years in good health.

This clonotype was counted a few times. The chain links TRBV5-1 to TRBJ1-5, with D tentatively TRBD1 (6 bases). This CDR3 has 16 amino acids. Germline values: CDR1 SGHRS, CDR2 YFSETQ. V dropped 5 bases and J dropped 4 bases, with 19 bases sitting between them. The DNA of the CDR3 is TGCGCCAGCAGGCCTGGGGGGCTCGACGCGAATCAGCCCCAGCATTTT. This codes for CASRPGGLDANQPQHF. Drawing the rest from reference TRBV5-1 and TRBJ1-5, the complete variable domain is KAGVTQTPRYLIKTRGQQVTLSCSPISGHRSVSWYQQTPGQGLQFLFEYFSETQRNKGNFPGRFSGRQFSNSRSEMNVSTLELGDSALYLCASRPGGLDANQPQHFGDGTRLSIL.

This clonotype was detected ten times or more. The chain employs TRBV5-1 and TRBJ2-1; 8 positions agree with TRBD1. The V and J ends lost 7 bases and 4 bases, in that order; junction bases with no gene match: 7. The germline V gene encodes CDR1 SGHRS and CDR2 YFSETQ. This CDR3 has 14 amino acids. The chain's CDR3 is CASSRDRSYNEQFF. CDR3 nucleotides: TGCGCCAGCTCCCGGGACAGGAGTTACAATGAGCAGTTCTTC.